This T cell receptor beta chain was retrieved from a study of shared clonotypes between healthy human individuals. Study details: Per-donor plates numbered three CD4 naive, three CD4 memory, two CD8 naive and one CD8 memory.

Sequencing used immunoSEQ multiplex PCR; TCRdb keeps in-frame clones, though not all of them. This sample yields 2 million to 2.5 million clones, of which approximately 93% are seen a single time; 0.39% belongs to the top ten. The CDR3 runs 13 residues. Germline CDR1 and CDR2: SEHNR and FQNEAQ (reference sequence). V was clipped by 11 bases and J by 12 bases, with 23 bases between them. The sequence was collected from a young man in good health. Some clones in this sample may be carry-over from other donors' samples. The material sequenced was naive CD4+ T cells from PBMCs. As to subset: CD45RA+ positively selected. The gene calls are TRBV7-9 and TRBJ1-3; weak D call: TRBD1 (5 bases). The CDR3 is CACALAAGPHIYF. CDR3 coding DNA: TGTGCCTGTGCTCTCGCGGCAGGGCCCCACATATATTTT.